This T cell receptor beta chain was sequenced for a study of cytomegalovirus exposure and HLA in healthy donors. General observations from the study: Accurate predictions that matched the HLA-A and HLA-B alleles of most subjects were reportedly made from TCR beta sequences.

V lost 1 base, J lost 2 bases, and 9 bases lay in between. This CDR3 is built from 14 residues. Germline CDR1 reads SGHRS; CDR2 reads YFSETQ. 60 Vbeta and 13 Jbeta primers were used in PCR. Sequencing used immunoSEQ multiplex PCR; TCRdb keeps in-frame clones, though not all of them. The sample carries under 200,000 clones, around 80% recorded once. About this clone: The antigen is not known.

What was sequenced was PBMCs. The genes are TRBV5-1 and TRBJ2-5; TRBD1 is a possible D gene (5 bases). The TCR originated in a male donor in good health and CMV-seropositive. The CDR3 bases are TGCGCCAGCAGCTTGATCGACAGTCAAGAGACCCAGTACTTC. It translates to CASSLIDSQETQYF.